The rows below give T cell receptor beta chains drawn from one sample of a study of shared clonotypes between healthy human individuals. The table came from immunoSEQ multiplex PCR; TCRdb's copy has only in-frame clones and leaves some out. Among 2 million to 2.5 million clones listed, just over 90% were seen once. The material sequenced was naive CD4+ T cells from PBMCs. The receptors stem from a man younger than 35 in good health. Some clones in this sample may be carry-over from other donors' samples. The CDR3 runs from the conserved cysteine through the conserved F or W. D genes are given only for firm matches.

j_call,v_call,d_call,cdr3_aa,cdr3_nt
TRBJ2-7,TRBV11-2,TRBD2,CASSSTGLAISYEQYF,TGTGCCAGCAGCTCAACCGGACTAGCGATCTCCTACGAGCAGTACTTC
TRBJ2-1,TRBV7-9,TRBD2,CASSQTSVPQFEQFF,TGTGCCAGCAGCCAGACTAGCGTCCCCCAATTTGAGCAGTTCTTC
TRBJ2-3,TRBV15,-,CATSIGATDTQYF,TGTGCCACCAGCATCGGGGCCACAGATACGCAGTATTTT
TRBJ2-2,TRBV29-1,-,CSVARVVAGELFF,TGCAGCGTTGCCAGGGTCGTTGCCGGGGAGCTGTTTTTT
TRBJ2-7,TRBV28,-,CASGSGYEQYF,TGTGCCAGTGGCTCCGGCTACGAGCAGTACTTC
TRBJ2-3,TRBV5-1,TRBD2,CASSLYTGRGADTQYF,TGCGCCAGCAGCTTGTATACCGGGCGGGGGGCAGATACGCAGTATTTT
TRBJ2-1,TRBV27,-,CASSFSGLNEQFF,TGTGCCAGCAGTTTCAGTGGGCTAAATGAGCAGTTCTTC
TRBJ2-3,TRBV7-3,TRBD1,CASSRTGVTDTQYF,TGTGCCAGCAGCCGGACAGGGGTCACAGATACGCAGTATTTT
TRBJ2-1,TRBV5-6,TRBD2,CASSFLAGFNTMEQFF,TGTGCCAGCAGCTTCCTAGCGGGATTTAATACTATGGAGCAGTTCTTC
TRBJ2-1,TRBV2,-,CASSRLTGLHNEQFF,TGTGCCAGCAGTAGGCTGACAGGTCTGCACAATGAGCAGTTCTTC
TRBJ2-4,TRBV28,TRBD1,CASTSTGQGEGIQYF,TGTGCCAGCACCTCCACCGGACAGGGAGAAGGCATTCAGTACTTC
TRBJ2-2,TRBV5-4,TRBD2,CAGGDYRRNTGELFF,TGTGCCGGGGGGGACTATCGAAGGAACACCGGGGAGCTGTTTTTT
TRBJ2-1,TRBV5-4,TRBD2,CASSLGTSNEQFF,TGTGCCAGCAGCTTGGGGACTAGCAATGAGCAGTTCTTC
TRBJ1-4,TRBV2,-,CASSPTATNEKLFF,TGTGCCAGCAGCCCGACAGCAACTAATGAAAAACTGTTTTTT
TRBJ2-4,TRBV20-1,-,CSATSLGGKVF,TGCAGTGCTACCTCCCTGGGCGGGAAAGTCTTC
TRBJ2-1,TRBV5-1,-,CASSLRQGLSTYNEQFF,TGCGCCAGCAGCTTGCGGCAGGGTCTGAGTACCTACAATGAGCAGTTCTTC
TRBJ1-5,TRBV4-2,-,CASSLDLGPQHF,TGTGCCAGCAGCCTAGACCTCGGTCCCCAGCATTTT
TRBJ2-1,TRBV5-4,TRBD2,CASSLMREVVF,TGTGCCAGCAGCTTAATGCGGGAGGTGGTCTTC
TRBJ2-1,TRBV18,TRBD1,CASSPDRGPNEQFF,TGTGCCAGCTCACCGGACAGGGGGCCCAATGAGCAGTTCTTC
TRBJ2-1,TRBV2,-,CASSENRDNEQFF,TGTGCCAGCAGTGAAAACAGAGACAATGAGCAGTTCTTC
TRBJ1-6,TRBV7-9,TRBD1,CASSPTGVNSPLHF,TGTGCCAGCAGCCCTACAGGGGTGAATTCACCCCTCCACTTT
TRBJ2-7,TRBV6-5,TRBD2,CASSYTAGDPNEQYF,TGTGCCAGCAGTTACACAGCGGGAGACCCCAACGAGCAGTACTTC
TRBJ1-1,TRBV7-2,TRBD1,CASSQGTTGAAFF,TGTGCCAGCAGCCAGGGAACGACAGGGGCGGCTTTCTTT
TRBJ1-3,TRBV5-8,TRBD1,CASGTSPGQGNTIYF,TGTGCCAGCGGCACATCGCCGGGACAGGGAAACACCATATATTTT
TRBJ2-2,TRBV6-5,-,CASSSRVPGELFF,TGTGCCAGCAGTTCCAGGGTCCCCGGGGAGCTGTTTTTT
TRBJ2-3,TRBV7-3,TRBD1,CASRQQGVDTQYF,TGTGCCAGCAGACAGCAGGGGGTAGATACGCAGTATTTT
TRBJ2-7,TRBV9,TRBD2,CASSVGYGRVDEQYF,TGTGCCAGCAGCGTAGGTTACGGGAGGGTTGACGAGCAGTACTTC
TRBJ1-4,TRBV28,-,CASSLRVEKLFF,TGTGCCAGCAGTTTGAGGGTAGAAAAACTGTTTTTT
TRBJ1-1,TRBV9,TRBD1,CASSPEGQMNTEAFF,TGTGCCAGCAGCCCGGAGGGACAGATGAACACTGAAGCTTTCTTT
TRBJ2-3,TRBV11-2,-,CASRLDATDTQYF,TGTGCCAGCAGACTGGACGCCACAGATACGCAGTATTTT
TRBJ1-4,TRBV5-1,-,CASSLVHQQTNEKLFF,TGCGCCAGCAGCTTGGTCCACCAACAAACTAATGAAAAACTGTTTTTT
TRBJ1-5,TRBV18,TRBD1,CASSGQGGGQPQHF,TGTGCCAGCTCCGGACAGGGCGGGGGTCAGCCCCAGCATTTT